The 21 T cell receptor beta chains listed next were all sequenced from one sample in a study of T cells in narcolepsy. Here immunoSEQ multiplex PCR was the method, and the copy in TCRdb shows in-frame clones only, minus some. This sample has about 35,000 clones, with 70% to 85% found just once. The sample taken for sequencing was memory (CD45RA-) CD4+ T cells from blood. Source of these receptors: a human donor in good health.

This chain links TRBV10-3 with TRBJ2-7; D may be TRBD1 (6 bases). The CDR3 is made up of 14 amino acids. V lost 0 bases and J lost 7, with 13 bases in between. Germline CDR1 is ENHRY and CDR2 is SYGVKD. CDR3 nucleotide sequence: TGTGCCATCAGTGAGTCGGGGCAGGGGAGAGAGCAGTACTTC. This gives the protein CAISESGQGREQYF.

This CDR3 is CASSESVPGDIQYF. CDR3 coding DNA: TGTGCCAGCAGTGAATCGGTCCCCGGGGACATTCAGTACTTC. The chain links TRBV6-1 to TRBJ2-4, with TRBD2 as a possible D gene (5 bases). Germline CDR1 reads MNHNS; CDR2 reads SASEGT. The V end lost 2 bases, the J end lost 8 bases, and 13 bases lay between the germline ends. This CDR3 is 14 amino acids long.

This clone was picked up one time. The rearrangement uses TRBV6-5 and TRBJ1-3; D gene uncertain. CDR3 size: 13 residues. Deletions cut 3 bases from V and 4 bases from J, with 7 bases between. In germline, CDR1 is MNHEY, CDR2 SVGAGI. The CDR3 sequence is CASSYMGGNTIYF. The CDR3, as DNA: TGTGCCAGCAGTTATATGGGCGGAAACACCATATATTTT.

Here the CDR3 DNA reads TGTGCCAGCAGCTTAGACGGACAGTATAATTCACCCCTCCACTTT. It is translated as CASSLDGQYNSPLHF. The chain recombines TRBV11-2 with TRBJ1-6; weak D call: TRBD1 (6 bases). Trimming removed 0 bases at V and 4 bases at J, with 7 bases between. Germline lookup yields CDR1 SGHAT and CDR2 FQNNGV. This CDR3 has 15 residues.

About this clone: At one of its ends the junction is not consistent with the germline gene, which may arise from a read error. The chain employs TRBV6-1 and TRBJ2-7; D is possibly TRBD1 (6 bases). Per the germline V gene, CDR1 is MNHNS and CDR2 is SASEGT. This CDR3 is built from 13 residues. This CDR3 is CASGDRSPYEQYF. The CDR3 nucleotides read TGTGCCAGCGGTGACAGGAGCCCCTACGAGCAGTACTTC.

The rearrangement uses TRBV13 and TRBJ1-1, with 10 bases identical to TRBD1. Germline lookup yields CDR1 PRHDT and CDR2 FYEKMQ (reference sequence). This CDR3 is 16 amino acids long. The V gene end was trimmed by 5 bases and the J gene end by 5 bases; junction bases not matched to a gene: 11. CDR3 residues: CASSPRTGGFRTEAFF. The DNA of the CDR3 is TGTGCCAGCAGCCCCCGGACAGGGGGTTTTCGGACTGAAGCTTTCTTT.

The J gene is TRBJ1-5, the V gene TRBV5-6; D uncertain. V lost 0 bases and J 4 bases, leaving 5 bases between the germline ends. There are 13 residues in the CDR3. Looked up from germline, CDR1 is SGHDT and CDR2 is YYEEEE. The CDR3 is CASSLGRNQPQHF. In DNA, the CDR3 is TGTGCCAGCAGCTTGGGACGGAATCAGCCCCAGCATTTT.

This clone was seen only once. The chain combines TRBV7-3 with TRBJ2-7, with TRBD2 as a possible D gene (7 bases). V dropped 1 base and J dropped 6 bases, with 16 bases sitting between them. Germline V gives CDR1 SGHTA, CDR2 FQGTGA. CDR3 length: 15 residues. CDR3 loop: CASSLKPGGLTEQYF. The CDR3 DNA reads as TGTGCCAGCAGCTTAAAACCGGGGGGCCTTACCGAGCAGTACTTC.

The V call is TRBV27, the J call TRBJ2-3; 7 nucleotides agree with TRBD2. The CDR3 runs 18 residues. The V segment lost 1 base and the J segment 2 bases; nucleotides outside the gene matches: 12. Germline-derived CDR1 and CDR2 are MNHEY and SMNVEV (reference sequence). CDR3 sequence: CASSLFIGASGYTDTQYF. CDR3 sequence (DNA): TGTGCCAGCAGTTTATTCATAGGGGCTAGCGGATACACAGATACGCAGTATTTT.

The chain couples TRBV27 to TRBJ1-6; 8 bases map to TRBD1. This CDR3 has 17 amino acids. Germline V gene data show CDR1 as MNHEY and CDR2 as SMNVEV (reference sequence). Trimming removed 5 bases from V and 8 bases from J; junction bases left unmatched: 14. CDR3 amino acids: CASSPAGGAVAYSPLHF. CDR3 nucleotide sequence: TGTGCCAGCAGTCCCGCAGGGGGCGCGGTAGCTTATTCACCCCTCCACTTT.

This clone occurred once. CDR3 nucleotide sequence: TGTGCCAGCAGTTACCAGGGACAGAGGTTGGTCAATGAGCAGTTCTTC. Translating gives CASSYQGQRLVNEQFF. The J gene is TRBJ2-1, the V gene TRBV6-5; 7 bases line up with TRBD1. Germline CDR1 and CDR2: MNHEY and SVGAGI. This CDR3 contains 16 residues. J lost 6 bases, V lost 2 bases, and 10 bases had no gene match.

The rearrangement joins TRBV9 to TRBJ1-1; a weak D match, TRBD1 (5 bases). Germline V gene data show CDR1 as SGDLS and CDR2 as YYNGEE. The CDR3 loop spans 14 amino acids. Trimming removed 3 bases at V and 2 bases at J, with 11 bases between. The CDR3 nucleotides read TGTGCCAGCAGCGGCCGGGACCCTAACACTGAAGCTTTCTTT. Translated: CASSGRDPNTEAFF.

This sequence joins TRBV5-1 and TRBJ2-6; no definite D call. V lost 2 bases and J lost 0, with 9 bases in between. The germline gives CDR1 SGHRS, CDR2 YFSETQ. This CDR3 comprises 16 residues. In DNA, the CDR3 is TGCGCCAGCAGCTTCATGATAGGCTCTGGGGCCAACGTCCTGACTTTC. Encoded protein: CASSFMIGSGANVLTF.

There are a few counts of this clone. The V gene is TRBV4-1, the J gene TRBJ2-5; the D gene is possibly TRBD2 (5 bases). The CDR3 runs 17 residues. The germline gives CDR1 MGHRA, CDR2 YSYEKL. Trimming removed 3 bases from V and 5 bases from J, with 22 bases in between. For the CDR3, the DNA is TGCGCCAGCAGCCAGCTATCAAGAGGGCCCTCCCCCGAGACCCAGTACTTC. It translates to CASSQLSRGPSPETQYF.

The chain joins TRBV10-1 to TRBJ2-5, with 10 bases identical to TRBD1. Per the germline V gene, CDR1 is WNHNN and CDR2 is SYGVQD (reference sequence). CDR3 length: 15 amino acids. V lost 5 bases to trimming and J lost 5 bases; unmatched junction nucleotides: 8. The CDR3 DNA reads as TGCGCCAGCAGTAGAGGGACAGGGGAATCGGAGACCCAGTACTTC. This codes for CASSRGTGESETQYF.

The chain links TRBV15 to TRBJ1-1, with TRBD1 matching over 8 bases. Germline loops: CDR1 LNHNV, CDR2 YYDKDF (reference sequence). V shed 3 bases, J shed 1 base, and the junction held 4 bases outside the gene matches. The CDR3 is made up of 15 amino acids. For the CDR3, the DNA is TGTGCCACCAGCAGGGACAGGGTTGGGAACACTGAAGCTTTCTTT. It yields the protein CATSRDRVGNTEAFF. Full variable domain (missing parts from reference TRBV15 and TRBJ1-1): DAMVIQNPRYQVTQFGKPVTLSCSQTLNHNVMYWYQQKSSQAPKLLFHYYDKDFNNEADTPDNFQSRRPNTSFCFLDIRSPGLGDTAMYLCATSRDRVGNTEAFFGQGTRLTVV.

This clone came up once. The chain combines TRBV29-1 with TRBJ2-3; 8 nucleotides line up with TRBD1. V trimming: 4 bases; J trimming: 2 bases; junction bases outside the gene matches: 5. Germline V gene sequence: CDR1 SQVTM, CDR2 ANQGSEA. There are 14 residues in the CDR3. The CDR3 reads CSVVGQGATDTQYF. The DNA of the CDR3 is TGCAGCGTTGTTGGTCAGGGGGCCACAGATACGCAGTATTTT.

This clone was seen only once. The chain joins TRBV7-9 to TRBJ2-7, with D perhaps matching TRBD1 or TRBD2 (5 bases each). The CDR3 consists of 15 residues. Germline lookup yields CDR1 SEHNR and CDR2 FQNEAQ (reference sequence). Trimming cost V 0 bases and J 2 bases, with 11 bases left between them. The CDR3, as DNA: TGTGCCAGCAGCTTAGCGGGGGTTAACCCCTACGAGCAGTACTTC. This translates into CASSLAGVNPYEQYF.

By proportion, this clone is medium-sized. The chain combines TRBV5-1 with TRBJ1-1; no reliable D call. The length of the CDR3 is 12 residues. The germline V and J ends were trimmed by 4 bases and 7 bases, with 11 bases remaining between them. Germline values: CDR1 SGHRS, CDR2 YFSETQ. The CDR3 reads CASSVDEGEAFF. CDR3 bases: TGCGCCAGCAGCGTAGACGAAGGTGAAGCTTTCTTT.

This clone was observed a single time. This chain uses TRBV5-4 with TRBJ2-5; no clear D. CDR3 length: 16 amino acids. Trimming left V 3 bases short and J 7 bases short, with 22 bases between. Germline CDR1 SGHNT, CDR2 YYREEE (reference sequence). CDR3 sequence (DNA): TGTGCCAGCAGCTCTCTTATCTTAACCTCACGAGGGACCCAGTACTTC. Translating it yields CASSSLILTSRGTQYF.

The V and J genes are TRBV4-2 and TRBJ2-1, with 11 bases that match TRBD2. The CDR3 runs to 16 residues. CDR1 is LGHNA and CDR2 is YNFKEQ in the germline V gene. V lost 4 bases to trimming and J lost 8 bases; unmatched junction nucleotides: 10. This CDR3 is CASSLRLAGGTDEQFF. The CDR3 DNA sequence: TGTGCCAGCAGCCTTCGATTAGCGGGGGGGACCGATGAGCAGTTCTTC.